The source of this TCR beta chain is a study of shared clonotypes between healthy human individuals. On the study more broadly: Per donor, CD8 memory used one plate, CD8 naive used two, CD4 memory used three and CD4 naive used three. Study-level points and caveats: The study sampled only blood, and tissue repertoires likely differ. Non-shared clonotypes were found to have lower generation probabilities than the clonotypes that were shared by all four of the sorted-subset donors. Larger richness was generally estimated for naive than memory subsets.

V lost 4 bases and J lost 7, with 11 bases in between. From germline, CDR1 is SQVTM and CDR2 ANQGSEA. CDR3 size: 11 residues. TCRdb's copy holds only in-frame clones and misses some; the assay was immunoSEQ multiplex PCR. Of about 2.1 million clones in the sample, 93% were seen once. With respect to this clone: What it binds is not known.

Naive CD8 cells lacked CD45RO and underwent positive selection for CCR7, leaving out terminally differentiated effector memory CD45RA+ cells. The sequenced material came from naive CD8+ T cells from PBMCs. The TCR originated in a man younger than 35 in good health. Some clones in this sample may be carry-over from other donors' samples. The rearrangement links TRBV29-1 to TRBJ2-7; D is undetermined. The CDR3 DNA follows: TGCAGCGTTGGGCTTGCGGCTGAGCAGTACTTC. Protein sequence: CSVGLAAEQYF.